This TCR beta chain was captured in a study of CD8+ T cells in alopecia areata. Whole-study findings and limits: Relative to normal scalp, lesional scalp, especially alopecia totalis/universalis, showed higher clonality. Relative to mice, TCR sharing across patients was less clear, a difference possibly HLA-related.

V was trimmed by 8 bases and J by 1 base, leaving 10 bases between them. CDR3 length equals 13 residues. CDR1 and CDR2 (germline): SNHLY, FYNNEI. Concerning this clone itself: The antigen remains unidentified.

Reverse transcribed after extraction, RNA yielded cDNA as the sequencing template. The data were produced by immunoSEQ multiplex PCR, yet TCRdb's version contains in-frame clones alone and is incomplete. The repertoire consists of approximately 120,000 clones, with about 50% occurring once and the leading ten covering roughly 10%. The specimen sequenced was NKG2D-low CD8+ T cells sorted from blood. This receptor was taken from a human donor with alopecia areata. The chain couples TRBV2 to TRBJ2-3; D possibly uses TRBD1 or TRBD2 (5 bases each). CDR3 sequence reads: CASGGTGTDTQYF. The CDR3 DNA reads TGTGCCAGCGGGGGAACTGGCACAGATACGCAGTATTTT.